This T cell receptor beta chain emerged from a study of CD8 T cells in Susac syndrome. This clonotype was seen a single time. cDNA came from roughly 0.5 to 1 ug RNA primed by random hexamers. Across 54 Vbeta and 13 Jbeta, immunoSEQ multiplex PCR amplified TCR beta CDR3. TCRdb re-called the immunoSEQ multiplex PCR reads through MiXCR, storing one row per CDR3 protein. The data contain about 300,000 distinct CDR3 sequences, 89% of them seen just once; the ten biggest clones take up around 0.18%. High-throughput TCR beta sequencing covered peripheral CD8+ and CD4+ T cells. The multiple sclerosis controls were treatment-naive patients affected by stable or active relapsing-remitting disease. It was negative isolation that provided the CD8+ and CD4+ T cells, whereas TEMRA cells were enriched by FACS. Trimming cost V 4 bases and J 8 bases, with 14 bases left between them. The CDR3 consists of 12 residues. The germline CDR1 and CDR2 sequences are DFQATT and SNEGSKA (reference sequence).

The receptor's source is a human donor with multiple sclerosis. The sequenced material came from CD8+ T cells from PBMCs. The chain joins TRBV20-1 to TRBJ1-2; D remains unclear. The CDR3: CSAITPLQGYTF. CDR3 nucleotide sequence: TGCAGTGCTATTACCCCCCTACAGGGCTACACCTTC.